Listed below are T cell receptor beta chains from one sample, sequenced in a study of cytomegalovirus exposure and HLA in healthy donors. Profiling relied on immunoSEQ multiplex PCR, and the TCRdb table lists in-frame clones only, not all of them. The data show around 300,000 clones, roughly 87% seen once. The sample comprised PBMCs. Receptors were obtained from a woman aged 25 to 39 in good health and CMV-seropositive. The CDR3 runs from the conserved cysteine through the conserved F or W. A D gene is named only where the DNA matches it firmly. Expanded clones get a size class; other rows say once, few or many, or leave the size out.

clone_size	d_call	v_call	j_call	cdr3_nt	cdr3_aa
once	.	TRBV6-6	TRBJ1-1	TGTGCCAGCAGACCGACCGGACAGTTCAACACTGAAGCTTTCTTT	CASRPTGQFNTEAFF
.	.	TRBV9	TRBJ1-1	TGTGCCAGCAGCTCCGCCCACCCTGAAGCTTTCTTT	CASSSAHPEAFF
.	.	TRBV9	TRBJ2-1	TGTGCCAGCAGCGTAGAGGCTCTTCTCTCTGGCAATGAGCAGTTCTTC	CASSVEALLSGNEQFF
.	.	TRBV30	TRBJ2-3	TGTGCCTGGAGTGTACCTAAGGCTACCCGAATCCCCACAGATACGCAGTATTTT	CAWSVPKATRIPTDTQYF
few	.	TRBV19	TRBJ2-2	TGTGCCAGTAGTACGACTAGTGCCGGGGAGCTGTTTTTT	CASSTTSAGELFF
few	.	TRBV9	TRBJ1-2	TGTGCCAGCAGCCCGTTCGGGGGCGCAAACTATGGCTACACCTTC	CASSPFGGANYGYTF
.	.	TRBV5-4	TRBJ2-1	TGTGCCAGCAGCCCGGCGGGACCGGGCTCCTACAATGAGCAGTTCTTC	CASSPAGPGSYNEQFF
few	TRBD1	TRBV27	TRBJ2-7	TGTGCCAGCACCCGACAGGGGGGACTCGAGCAGTACTTC	CASTRQGGLEQYF
few	.	TRBV4-2	TRBJ1-5	TGTGCCAGCAGCCAAGAAGGGGGAGTAGATCAGCCCCAGCATTTT	CASSQEGGVDQPQHF
.	.	TRBV30	TRBJ1-6	TGTGCCTGGAGTGTAGGTACAGGGAATAATTCACCCCTCCACTTT	CAWSVGTGNNSPLHF
.	.	TRBV7-2	TRBJ1-1	TGTGCCAGCAGCTTAGGAGTCGGATTGAACACTGAAGCTTTCTTT	CASSLGVGLNTEAFF
.	TRBD2	TRBV7-2	TRBJ2-1	TGTGCCAGCAGCTTGGCCGGGACTAGCCTCAATGAGCAGTTCTTC	CASSLAGTSLNEQFF
many	TRBD2	TRBV6-4	TRBJ2-3	TGTGCCAGCAGTGAAGCGGGGGGCACAGATACGCAGTATTTT	CASSEAGGTDTQYF
.	.	TRBV12-5	TRBJ2-5	TGTGCTAGTGGTTTGGTAGGCGTCCAGGGAAGGGACTTC	CASGLVGVQGRDF
once	TRBD1	TRBV5-1	TRBJ2-4	TGCGCCAGCACTCGAGCGACAGGGGAAAACATTCAGTACTTC	CASTRATGENIQYF
once	TRBD1	TRBV6-5	TRBJ1-4	TGTGCCAGCAGTGACAGGGTTGAGGAAAAACTGTTTTTT	CASSDRVEEKLFF
few	.	TRBV30	TRBJ2-5	TGTGCCTGGGGCCCTGAGGAGACCCAGTACTTC	CAWGPEETQYF
.	TRBD2	TRBV4-1	TRBJ2-3	TGCGCCAGCAGCCAAGATGTCCTAGCGGGAGCAACAGATACGCAGTATTTT	CASSQDVLAGATDTQYF
once	TRBD2	TRBV7-7	TRBJ2-5	TGTGCCAGCAGCTTATTAGCGGGGGACGAGACCCAGTACTTC	CASSLLAGDETQYF
few	.	TRBV18	TRBJ2-1	TGTGCCAGCTCACCGGAACGTGAGCAGTTCTTC	CASSPEREQFF
.	.	TRBV4-2	TRBJ2-3	TGTGCCAGCAGCCAAGATTTCAGTCAGTTCGCGCAGTATTTT	CASSQDFSQFAQYF
.	.	TRBV4-3	TRBJ1-3	TGCGCCAGCAGCCAAGTTTTAGGGGGAGGTGGAAACACCATATATTTT	CASSQVLGGGGNTIYF
few	TRBD2	TRBV4-3	TRBJ2-1	TGCGCCAGCAGCCAAGCGACTAGCGGGAATGAGCAGTTCTTC	CASSQATSGNEQFF
.	TRBD2	TRBV4-1	TRBJ2-7	TGCGCCAGCAGCCAACAGGACCTAGCGGGAGGTCCGGGGTTCTACGAGCAGTACTTC	CASSQQDLAGGPGFYEQYF
.	TRBD2	TRBV19	TRBJ2-7	TGTGCCAGTAGCCTAGCGGGAGTCGCTTACGAGCAGTACTTC	CASSLAGVAYEQYF
.	.	TRBV7-9	TRBJ2-7	TGTGCCAGCAGCCCCCTGGGCTACGAGCAGTACTTC	CASSPLGYEQYF
once	.	TRBV7-3	TRBJ2-1	TGTGCCAGCAGCTTAACTGCGGGGGAGCAGTTCTTC	CASSLTAGEQFF